The clone carrying this TCR beta chain was observed many times. This CDR3 has 15 amino acids. CDR1 is MNHNS and CDR2 is SASEGT in the germline V gene. V was cut by 6 bases and J by 8 bases, with 19 bases left in between. As to time point: newly diagnosed GD, antithyroid drugs for less than 3 months. Isolated PBMC RNA provided the starting material for the TCR library. The data are from a study of regulatory T cells in long-lasting Graves disease. Whole-study context: For a period under 3 months, newly diagnosed Graves' patients had taken antithyroid drugs.

iRepertoire HTBI primers and Arm-PCR of CDR3 regions built TCR beta libraries. Original processing notes: Sample data revealed roughly 62 TRBV and about 15 TRBJ segments. TCRdb analysed the multiplex PCR reads with MiXCR anew, one entry per CDR3 protein. TCRdb, rather than the study authors, made the V and J calls. The table includes some 600,000 distinct CDR3 sequences, roughly 15% detected once. These data were also filed under a second study, of T cells in Graves' hyperthyroidism and ophthalmopathy. From that study: RT-PCR in the first round (using the HTBI primer set) targeted the TCR CDR3.

The clonotype comes from a man aged 18-30 years with Graves disease. The chain combines TRBV6-1 with TRBJ1-4, with a tentative D call TRBD1 (5 bases). The specimen was peripheral blood mononuclear cells (PBMCs), collected at new diagnosis, from a patient treated with antithyroid drugs. The CDR3 sequence: CASRPRGIAGEKLFF. The CDR3 coding sequence is TGTGCCAGCAGGCCCCGGGGCATAGCCGGAGAAAAACTGTTTTTT.